The clone carrying this T cell receptor beta chain was observed a handful of times. Its antigen is still unknown. Every isolated RNA sample was fully reverse transcribed, so sequencing captured expressed TCRB transcripts. About 3.57 million reads were obtained on average from naive, central memory and regulatory T cell samples. The table came from immunoSEQ multiplex PCR; TCRdb's copy has only in-frame clones and leaves some out. Of 150,000 to 200,000 clones listed, less than 9.5% were seen once; the top ten hold around 2.5%. Sorting that relied on CD45RO/CCR7/CD25/CD127/CD95/CD27 yielded CD4+ naive, central memory, regulatory and stem cell-like memory cells. This specimen comes from a study of beta chain features in type 1 diabetes. Notes on the study in general: The study found moderately but significantly shorter TCRB CDR3s in all four CD4+ subsets of Type 1 diabetes patients. Type 1 diabetes patients had VDJ junctions that carried fewer insertions and more deletions.

The CDR3 consists of 16 residues. Trimming shortened V by 0 bases and J by 8 bases, and 19 bases separated the two germline ends. Looked up from germline, CDR1 is MNHNY and CDR2 is SVGAGI (reference sequence). Material for sequencing was central memory CD4+ T cells from blood. This chain joins TRBV6-6 and TRBJ1-2, with D tentatively TRBD1 (6 bases). This TCR derives from a woman aged 18-29 years in good health. The CDR3 loop reads CASSYSDPRSRGGYTF. The CDR3 region has the DNA TGTGCCAGCAGTTACTCTGACCCCCGGTCCAGGGGCGGCTACACCTTC.